The entry that follows covers one TCR beta chain sequence. Antigen unknown. The assay was immunoSEQ multiplex PCR, and TCRdb's table has in-frame clones only and misses some. The repertoire includes about 48,000 clones, about 93% of them detected once, and less than 2.5% sits in the top ten. This record belongs to a study of graft-versus-host responses after intestinal transplantation. Turning to the study itself: Recipients had transplants, and these were multivisceral, liver-intestinal, or isolated intestinal. The recipients all started with anti-thymocyte globulin induction and then took tacrolimus and steroids for 3 to 4 years. Findings and caveats of the study: Recipient-marrow GvH clones were detected, some having first appeared in ileum or blood. Early post-transplant declines in HvG were associated with peak levels of circulating GvH clones.

The CDR3 length is 15 residues. V was pared by 0 bases and J by 1 base, with 7 bases between. Germline V lookup: CDR1 SGHTA, CDR2 FQGNSA. Sequenced material: unstimulated CD4+ T cells sorted from spleen or lymph node cells, taken before transplant. This chain joins TRBV7-2 and TRBJ2-1; D is ambiguous. The sequence derives from a human donor who was the organ donor for an intestinal transplant. CDR3 DNA sequence: TGTGCCAGCAGCTTAGCGGGATCTTCCTACAATGAGCAGTTCTTC. Its translation is CASSLAGSSYNEQFF.